This passage covers 22 T cell receptor beta chains from one sample sequenced in a study of blood T cell repertoires in COVID-19. Measured with immunoSEQ multiplex PCR; TCRdb has only the in-frame clones, and not every one. The data show fewer than 350,000 clones, approximately 81% seen once. Sequencing used peripheral blood. The source of these receptors is a woman aged 60-70 years with active or convalescent COVID-19.

This clone has only one observation. The chain is built from TRBV6-5 and TRBJ1-1; a possible D gene is TRBD1 (6 bases). The CDR3 totals 14 residues. Germline loops: CDR1 MNHEY, CDR2 SVGAGI. Trimming removed 8 bases from V and 4 bases from J, with 17 bases in between. In DNA, the CDR3 is TGTGCCAGCGGGCTAGTAGTAGGGGGCACTGAAGCTTTCTTT. This codes for CASGLVVGGTEAFF.

The J gene is TRBJ1-6, the V gene TRBV10-3, with 7 bases aligning to TRBD1. The CDR3 is 20 residues long. V was clipped by 3 bases and J by 0 bases; unmatched bases: 14. CDR1 is ENHRY, CDR2 SYGVKD, per germline. This chain's CDR3 is CAISDQTPDRSSSYNSPLHF. CDR3 coding DNA: TGTGCCATCAGTGACCAAACCCCGGACAGGTCAAGCTCCTATAATTCACCCCTCCACTTT.

This chain joins TRBV5-1 and TRBJ1-2; no definite D call. Deletions cut 1 base from V and 4 bases from J, with 11 bases between. CDR1 and CDR2 from the germline V gene are SGHRS and YFSETQ. The CDR3 consists of 14 residues. The CDR3 nucleotides are TGCGCCAGCAGCTTGAACTCCCTAATCTATGGCTACACCTTC. This encodes CASSLNSLIYGYTF.

This clone was counted a single time. The chain employs TRBV15 and TRBJ1-1, with D maybe TRBD1 (5 bases). Germline values: CDR1 LNHNV, CDR2 YYDKDF (reference sequence). Between the trimmed V and J ends, which lost 3 bases and 3 bases, there was a span of 14 bases. This CDR3 is built from 15 residues. CDR3 coding DNA: TGTGCCACCAGCAGTACCTTCAGGGTGGACACTGAAGCTTTCTTT. It encodes CATSSTFRVDTEAFF.

V and J are TRBV2 and TRBJ1-6; 10 nucleotides align to TRBD1. V dropped 5 bases and J dropped 7; count of bases not matched to a gene: 8. Germline V gene data show CDR1 as SNHLY and CDR2 as FYNNEI. The CDR3 is 16 amino acids. In DNA form, the CDR3 reads TGTGCCAGCAGTAGGGACATGGACAGGGGGAATTCACCCCTCCACTTT. It specifies CASSRDMDRGNSPLHF.

J is TRBJ1-2 and V is TRBV12-5; no definite D call. The germline V gene encodes CDR1 LGHNT and CDR2 FRNRAP. This CDR3 is built from 15 residues. Trimming took 5 bases from V and 0 from J, leaving 13 bases between them. The CDR3 DNA follows: TGTGCTAGTGGTCCTTTTGTTCCCCCTAACTATGGCTACACCTTC. Its protein is CASGPFVPPNYGYTF.

The chain combines TRBV15 with TRBJ1-1; D is perhaps TRBD1 (6 bases). Trimming removed 0 bases at V and 2 bases at J, with 10 bases between. Germline CDR1 and CDR2: LNHNV and YYDKDF (reference sequence). This CDR3 spans 15 amino acids. For the CDR3, the DNA is TGTGCCACCAGCAGAGATCGAGGGGGTAACACTGAAGCTTTCTTT. Protein sequence: CATSRDRGGNTEAFF.

This clone has a handful of counts. This chain uses TRBV2 with TRBJ1-2; TRBD1 is a possible D gene (5 bases). V was clipped by 5 bases and J by 4 bases, with 11 bases between them. The CDR3 length is 13 residues. CDR1 is SNHLY and CDR2 is FYNNEI in the germline V gene. Written as DNA, the CDR3 is TGTGCCAGCAGTCCAGGGATACCCTATGGCTACACCTTC. Protein product: CASSPGIPYGYTF.

This clone was seen more than once but under ten times. The V and J genes are TRBV6-1 and TRBJ1-6, with TRBD1 identical over 8 bases. CDR1 and CDR2 (germline): MNHNS, SASEGT. J was trimmed by 1 base and V by 4 bases; bases with no gene match: 3. The CDR3 runs 16 residues. Here the CDR3 DNA reads TGTGCCAGCAGTGTGCAGGGGGCATCCTATAATTCACCCCTCCACTTT. Its translation is CASSVQGASYNSPLHF.

The V and J genes are TRBV7-6 and TRBJ2-7; 7 nucleotides agree with TRBD1. Trimming cost V 5 bases and J 4 bases; bases outside gene matches: 11. The CDR3 runs to 15 residues. Germline V gives CDR1 SGHVS, CDR2 FNYEAQ. The CDR3, as DNA: TGTGCCAGCAGCCCCAAGACAGGGTTCCATTACGAGCAGTACTTC. This gives the protein CASSPKTGFHYEQYF.

The chain uses TRBV7-2 and TRBJ1-1, with TRBD1 identical over 9 bases. The CDR3 totals 14 residues. Germline V gene sequence: CDR1 SGHTA, CDR2 FQGNSA. Trimming at V came to 5 bases and at J to 6 bases, leaving 7 bases not matched to a gene. In DNA form, the CDR3 reads TGTGCCAGCAGCCGGACAGGGGTTCAAGCTGAAGCTTTCTTT. Its translation is CASSRTGVQAEAFF.

This clone has only a few counts. The genes are TRBV4-1 and TRBJ2-5; no reliable D call. Deletions cut 4 bases from V and 5 bases from J, with 11 bases between. This CDR3 region has 13 residues. CDR1 is MGHRA, CDR2 YSYEKL, per germline. The DNA of the CDR3 is TGCGCCAGCAGCCGTCTAGTTACTGAGACCCAGTACTTC. The encoded protein is CASSRLVTETQYF.

This chain uses TRBV18 with TRBJ2-5; TRBD2 matches 9 bases. This CDR3 comprises 15 residues. CDR1 is KGHSH, CDR2 LQKENI, per germline. J lost 1 base, V lost 7 bases, and 7 bases had no gene match. CDR3 coding DNA: TGTGCCAGCTTAAAGCGGGGGGAGTTCCAAGAGACCCAGTACTTC. It codes for CASLKRGEFQETQYF.

This clone was observed a single time. This rearrangement joins TRBV11-2 to TRBJ1-2, with 7 bases that match TRBD1. V was clipped by 4 bases and J by 4 bases; unmatched bases: 6. The V gene's germline CDR1 is SGHAT and CDR2 FQNNGV. CDR3 size: 14 residues. CDR3 sequence reads: CASSSGGTGYGYTF. DNA of the CDR3: TGTGCCAGCAGCTCAGGGGGAACGGGCTATGGCTACACCTTC.

The chain is built from TRBV4-3 and TRBJ2-2; tentative D call: TRBD1 (5 bases). CDR3 length: 16 residues. V lost 1 base and J lost 7, with 16 bases in between. Germline V gene data show CDR1 as LGHNA and CDR2 as YSLEER. For the CDR3, the DNA is TGCGCCAGCAGCCAAGCACAGGAAGGGATTGGCGGGGAGCTGTTTTTT. The encoded protein is CASSQAQEGIGGELFF.

This clone was observed once. The chain couples TRBV9 to TRBJ2-3, with 8 positions matching TRBD2. Trimming took 0 bases from V and 3 from J; bases not matched to a gene: 3. The CDR3 sequence is 15 residues long. The germline CDR1 and CDR2 sequences are SGDLS and YYNGEE. The CDR3 coding sequence is TGTGCCAGCAGCGTAGGTAGCGGGGATACAGATACGCAGTATTTT. Protein: CASSVGSGDTDTQYF.

This clone was detected only once. This sequence joins TRBV19 and TRBJ1-1; D uncertain. This CDR3 is built from 14 residues. V lost 5 bases and J lost 1, with 11 bases in between. Germline CDR1 and CDR2: LNHDA and SQIVND (reference sequence). DNA for the CDR3: TGTGCCAGTAGTCAGAGAGCGCCGAACACTGAAGCTTTCTTT. It specifies CASSQRAPNTEAFF. Looking up the rest from reference TRBV19 and TRBJ1-1 gives the full variable domain: DGGITQSPKYLFRKEGQNVTLSCEQNLNHDAMYWYRQDPGQGLRLIYYSQIVNDFQKGDIAEGYSVSREKKESFPLTVTSAQKNPTAFYLCASSQRAPNTEAFFGQGTRLTVV.

The chain links TRBV18 to TRBJ1-1; 8 bases align to TRBD1. With 3 bases clipped from V and 3 bases from J, the junction kept 9 bases outside the gene matches. Germline V gives CDR1 KGHSH, CDR2 LQKENI. This CDR3 contains 16 residues. The CDR3 nucleotides read TGTGCCAGCTCACCCTTTTCGACAGGGGTCGACACTGAAGCTTTCTTT. This encodes CASSPFSTGVDTEAFF.

The chain employs TRBV19 and TRBJ1-6, with D hard to call. CDR1 is LNHDA, CDR2 SQIVND, per germline (reference sequence). V lost 4 bases to trimming and J lost 8 bases, with 9 bases between them. The CDR3 covers 13 residues. In DNA, the CDR3 is TGTGCCAGTAGTACGGGCGGGGATTCACCCCTCCACTTT. Its translation: CASSTGGDSPLHF. The full variable domain, with the rest looked up from reference TRBV19 and TRBJ1-6, is DGGITQSPKYLFRKEGQNVTLSCEQNLNHDAMYWYRQDPGQGLRLIYYSQIVNDFQKGDIAEGYSVSREKKESFPLTVTSAQKNPTAFYLCASSTGGDSPLHFGNGTRLTVT.

This clone was seen only a few times. The DNA of the CDR3 is TGTGCCACCGTGTCAATCGGGGGCAATGAGCAGTTCTTC. Translation: CATVSIGGNEQFF. This chain joins TRBV7-6 and TRBJ2-1; TRBD2 might be the D (6 bases). This CDR3 contains 13 residues. V was cut by 10 bases and J by 6 bases, with 16 bases left in between. Germline V gene data show CDR1 as SGHVS and CDR2 as FNYEAQ.

The rearrangement uses TRBV23-1 and TRBJ2-4, with TRBD2 matching 7 bases. TRBV23-1 is an ORF; its function is uncertain. The J segment lost 1 base and the V segment lost 0 bases, leaving 12 bases of the junction unmatched. The CDR3 sequence is 19 residues long. CDR3 residues: CASSQSYWGEGTAKNIQYF. The CDR3 DNA reads as TGCGCCAGCAGTCAATCCTACTGGGGGGAGGGGACGGCCAAAAACATTCAGTACTTC.

The chain has TRBV7-2 and TRBJ1-1, with 7 bases aligning to TRBD1. Germline loops: CDR1 SGHTA, CDR2 FQGNSA. The CDR3 has 14 residues. The J segment lost 4 bases and the V segment lost 5 bases, leaving 7 bases of the junction unmatched. The CDR3 DNA follows: TGTGCCAGCAGCCTACGACAGGGAGTCACTGAAGCTTTCTTT. Its protein product is CASSLRQGVTEAFF.